This T cell receptor beta chain was profiled in a study of blood T cell repertoires in COVID-19. Whole-study context: Collection of acute and convalescent COVID-19 samples took place in the United States, Italy and Spain. Sample material is recorded as cDNA or gDNA derived from T cells, B-cell-depleted T cells, or PBMCs.

In the source study's methods: Reference gene primer amplification gave nucleated cell count estimates. Only in-frame clones appear in the TCRdb table, and some are missing; sequencing was by immunoSEQ multiplex PCR. V and J calls and clone size are as listed in that table; D and trimming were resolved from the DNA. The table includes 250,000 or so clones, around 90% detected once. This clone was detected once. The ends lost 6 bases at V and 9 bases at J; junction bases unmatched: 13. From germline, CDR1 is SQVTM and CDR2 ANQGSEA. CDR3 size: 15 residues. Sample: peripheral blood. The receptor was isolated from a woman in her thirties or forties who had recovered from COVID-19. V is TRBV29-1 and J is TRBJ2-1; the match to TRBD2 covers 11 bases. CDR3 sequence reads: CSVPTSGTTWGEQFF. DNA for the CDR3: TGCAGCGTCCCGACTAGCGGGACGACCTGGGGTGAGCAGTTCTTC.